These 27 T cell receptor beta chains originate from one sample sequenced in a study of radiation and T cells in renal cell carcinoma. Repertoires were generated with immunoSEQ multiplex PCR, while TCRdb's copy carries only in-frame clones and drops some. The data show about 140,000 clones, 83% seen once. Stated time point: baseline pretreatment blood. Treatment specified: 15 Gy SBRT to primary tumor, nephrectomy 4 weeks later. Sequenced here: blood, sampled from a patient whose treatment included radiotherapy and nephrectomy. The receptors were gathered from a woman aged 45-60 years with renal cell carcinoma.

A single count supports this clone. This sequence joins TRBV9 and TRBJ2-3, with 7 positions matching TRBD2. With V trimmed by 3 bases and J by 0 bases, 7 bases remained unmatched. The CDR3 loop spans 16 amino acids. Germline CDR1 reads SGDLS; CDR2 reads YYNGEE. In nucleotides, the CDR3 is TGTGCCAGCAGCGCCCTGGGGCGGGAGAGCACAGATACGCAGTATTTT. It codes for CASSALGRESTDTQYF.

This clone was seen just once. The gene calls are TRBV5-4 and TRBJ2-7, with TRBD2 identical over 9 bases. The CDR3 runs 14 residues. Per the germline V gene, CDR1 is SGHNT and CDR2 is YYREEE (reference sequence). Trimming took 7 bases from V and 0 from J; bases not matched to a gene: 5. CDR3 protein: CASSSGRPSYEQYF. CDR3 nucleotide sequence: TGTGCCAGCTCCAGCGGGAGGCCCTCCTACGAGCAGTACTTC.

The chain combines TRBV7-8 with TRBJ1-5; no firm D call. The CDR3 spans 14 residues. Per the germline V gene, CDR1 is SGHVS and CDR2 is FQNEAQ. With 5 bases removed from V and 3 bases from J, the gap between germline ends came to 11 bases. In nucleotides, the CDR3 is TGTGCCAGCAGCCAGTATGAGTCCAATCAGCCCCAGCATTTT. Its translation is CASSQYESNQPQHF. The full variable domain, completed using reference TRBV7-8 and TRBJ1-5, is GAGVSQSPRYKVAKRGQDVALRCDPISGHVSLFWYQQALGQGPEFLTYFQNEAQLDKSGLPSDRFFAERPEGSVSTLKIQRTQQEDSAVYLCASSQYESNQPQHFGDGTRLSIL.

The chain employs TRBV5-1 and TRBJ2-2; unclear D gene. The CDR3 consists of 15 residues. Germline CDR1 SGHRS, CDR2 YFSETQ. Trimming pared 2 bases from V and 2 bases from J, leaving 10 bases between. CDR3 in DNA: TGCGCCAGCAGCTTTGCTGGGGAAAACACCGGGGAGCTGTTTTTT. Its translation: CASSFAGENTGELFF.

This clone occurred once. The V and J genes are TRBV9 and TRBJ1-3; unclear D gene. Germline V CDR1 and CDR2: SGDLS, YYNGEE. The CDR3 loop spans 13 amino acids. The germline V and J ends were trimmed by 0 bases and 6 bases, with 7 bases remaining between them. The CDR3 region has the DNA TGTGCCAGCAGCGTAGGAACAGTAAACACCATATATTTT. Its translation is CASSVGTVNTIYF.

As for this clone: Other DNA sequences in this sample translate to the same CDR3. V gene TRBV5-1 combines with J gene TRBJ2-3; D is unclear. CDR3 length equals 14 residues. Germline-derived CDR1 and CDR2 are SGHRS and YFSETQ. V lost 0 bases and J lost 3, with 8 bases in between. DNA for the CDR3: TGCGCCAGCAGCTTGGCCAGTGGTACAGATACGCAGTATTTT. Protein: CASSLASGTDTQYF.

The chain employs TRBV11-3 and TRBJ2-3; 7 bases match TRBD2. CDR3 length: 18 amino acids. Looked up from germline, CDR1 is SGHNT and CDR2 is YENEEA. V dropped 1 base and J dropped 4; count of bases not matched to a gene: 14. CDR3 region: CASSLGGWLADPPDTQYF. CDR3 DNA sequence: TGTGCCAGCAGCTTAGGCGGTTGGCTAGCGGACCCCCCAGATACGCAGTATTTT.

CDR3 loop: CASSFTDYGYTF. For the CDR3, the DNA is TGTGCCAGCAGCTTCACAGACTATGGCTACACCTTC. The chain joins TRBV7-8 to TRBJ1-2; no clear D gene. Germline V gene data show CDR1 as SGHVS and CDR2 as FQNEAQ. The CDR3 has 12 residues. V lost 3 bases to trimming and J lost 3 bases, with 5 bases between them.

The J gene is TRBJ2-1, the V gene TRBV18; possible D gene TRBD2, 6 bases. V was shortened by 4 bases and J by 9 bases, with 16 bases between the two germline ends. The CDR3 runs 14 residues. CDR1 and CDR2 (germline): KGHSH, LQKENI. Here the CDR3 reads CASSRGGIGGEQFF. CDR3 nucleotide sequence: TGTGCCAGCTCACGGGGCGGGATCGGCGGTGAGCAGTTCTTC. Full variable domain (rest looked up from reference TRBV18 and TRBJ2-1): NAGVMQNPRHLVRRRGQEARLRCSPMKGHSHVYWYRQLPEEGLKFMVYLQKENIIDESGMPKERFSAEFPKEGPSILRIQQVVRGDSAAYFCASSRGGIGGEQFFGPGTRLTVL.

The gene calls are TRBV28 and TRBJ2-7; 9 nucleotides align to TRBD2. The CDR3 runs 15 residues. V was clipped by 7 bases and J by 7 bases; unmatched bases: 14. Germline assignment: CDR1 MDHEN and CDR2 SYDVKM. This CDR3 is CASTPQTSGGREQYF. CDR3 coding DNA: TGTGCCAGCACCCCCCAGACTAGCGGTGGGAGGGAGCAGTACTTC. Drawing the rest from reference TRBV28 and TRBJ2-7, the complete variable domain is DVKVTQSSRYLVKRTGEKVFLECVQDMDHENMFWYRQDPGLGLRLIYFSYDVKMKEKGDIPEGYSVSREKKERFSLILESASTNQTSMYLCASTPQTSGGREQYFGPGTRLTVT.

This chain uses TRBV6-1 with TRBJ2-4, with 7 bases lining up with TRBD1. In germline, CDR1 is MNHNS, CDR2 SASEGT. Trimming took 6 bases from V and 4 from J; bases not matched to a gene: 9. The CDR3 totals 15 residues. The CDR3 loop is CASRLGQWTKNIQYF. The CDR3 nucleotides read TGTGCCAGCAGGTTGGGACAGTGGACAAAAAACATTCAGTACTTC.

The CDR3 nucleotides read TGTGCCAGCTCACCCTCCCGGACAGTGGGGGGAGAGACCCAGTACTTC. Translation: CASSPSRTVGGETQYF. This rearrangement joins TRBV18 to TRBJ2-5, with D perhaps matching TRBD1 or TRBD2 (6 bases each). V lost 3 bases, J lost 4 bases, and 18 bases lay in between. The CDR3 has 16 amino acids. Germline V lookup: CDR1 KGHSH, CDR2 LQKENI.

The gene calls are TRBV5-1 and TRBJ2-5, with 9 bases matching TRBD1. V gave up 4 bases and J gave up 3 bases; unmatched junction bases: 7. Germline assignment: CDR1 SGHRS and CDR2 YFSETQ. There are 15 residues in the CDR3. In DNA, the CDR3 is TGCGCCAGCAGCCCGGGGACAGGGCAGGAAGAGACCCAGTACTTC. Its translation: CASSPGTGQEETQYF.

The CDR3 DNA reads TGTGCCATCAGGAAGGGGACAGGGGATTCTTACGAGCAGTACTTC. Its translation is CAIRKGTGDSYEQYF. This rearrangement joins TRBV10-3 to TRBJ2-7, with TRBD1 matching over 10 bases. This CDR3 has 15 residues. The ends lost 6 bases at V and 4 bases at J; junction bases unmatched: 9. Germline lookup yields CDR1 ENHRY and CDR2 SYGVKD.

J is TRBJ2-6 and V is TRBV7-9; a possible D gene is TRBD2 (6 bases). The V and J ends lost 7 bases and 5 bases respectively, with 9 bases between them. The CDR3 covers 13 residues. Germline V gives CDR1 SEHNR, CDR2 FQNEAQ (reference sequence). CDR3 nucleotides: TGTGCCAGCACCGGGGACTGGGCCAACGTCCTGACTTTC. Encoded protein: CASTGDWANVLTF.

This clone came up once. The rearrangement joins TRBV2 to TRBJ1-1; D is possibly TRBD1 (5 bases). This CDR3 is built from 11 residues. Germline-derived CDR1 and CDR2 are SNHLY and FYNNEI. The CDR3 nucleotides read TGTGCGACCGGCGGGGCGGGGGGAGCTTTCTTT. As protein: CATGGAGGAFF.

The chain recombines TRBV5-1 with TRBJ2-7, with 10 bases that match TRBD1. CDR1 SGHRS and CDR2 YFSETQ come from the germline V gene. The trim removed 4 bases at V and 6 bases at J, leaving 7 bases unmatched. The CDR3 is 14 amino acids. CDR3 loop: CASSQGTGAGEQYF. DNA for the CDR3: TGCGCCAGCAGCCAAGGGACAGGGGCGGGCGAGCAGTACTTC.

In its sample, this clone was seen a few times. The V gene is TRBV6-6, the J gene TRBJ1-1, with D hard to call. Germline V gene data show CDR1 as MNHNY and CDR2 as SVGAGI (reference sequence). The V gene lost 0 bases and the J gene lost 5 bases, with 7 bases spanning the gap. The CDR3 totals 13 residues. In nucleotides, the CDR3 is TGTGCCAGCAGTTACTCTAGGAGTACTGAAGCTTTCTTT. This codes for CASSYSRSTEAFF.

The V and J genes are TRBV5-4 and TRBJ2-3; D possibly corresponds to TRBD2 (6 bases). Germline V CDR1 and CDR2: SGHNT, YYREEE (reference sequence). The CDR3 spans 14 residues. V was trimmed by 3 bases and J by 4 bases, leaving 12 bases between them. The CDR3: CASSSFRDSDTQYF. For the CDR3, the DNA is TGTGCCAGCAGCTCATTCCGGGACTCAGATACGCAGTATTTT.

There are a few counts of this clone. This chain joins TRBV10-3 and TRBJ1-1; D unclear. Germline V lookup: CDR1 ENHRY, CDR2 SYGVKD. V shed 0 bases and J shed 5 bases, with 7 bases lying between them. The CDR3 sequence is 13 residues long. CDR3 nucleotides: TGTGCCATCAGTGAGTCGGAGGATACTGAAGCTTTCTTT. Translated, it gives CAISESEDTEAFF.

This clone was counted a few times. The gene calls are TRBV14 and TRBJ2-3; D may match TRBD1 or TRBD2 (5 bases each). The germline CDR1 and CDR2 sequences are SGHDN and FVKESK. The germline V and J ends were trimmed by 3 bases and 1 base, with 17 bases remaining between them. The CDR3 has 17 amino acids. The CDR3 sequence is CASSHGRGVKGTDTQYF. The CDR3 DNA reads TGTGCCAGCAGCCATGGACGAGGGGTCAAGGGCACAGATACGCAGTATTTT. The full variable domain, completed using reference TRBV14 and TRBJ2-3, is EAGVTQFPSHSVIEKGQTVTLRCDPISGHDNLYWYRRVMGKEIKFLLHFVKESKQDESGMPNNRFLAERTGGTYSTLKVQPAELEDSGVYFCASSHGRGVKGTDTQYFGPGTRLTVL.

The chain uses TRBV30 and TRBJ1-3; weak D call: TRBD1 (5 bases). V was pared by 3 bases and J by 3 bases, with 12 bases between. The length of the CDR3 is 14 residues. Germline-derived CDR1 and CDR2 are GTSNPN and SVGIG (reference sequence). CDR3 amino acids: CAWSREGLGNTIYF. CDR3 coding DNA: TGTGCCTGGAGCAGAGAGGGACTTGGAAACACCATATATTTT. Looking up the rest from reference TRBV30 and TRBJ1-3 gives the full variable domain: SQTIHQWPATLVQPVGSPLSLECTVEGTSNPNLYWYRQAAGRGLQLLFYSVGIGQISSEVPQNLSASRPQDRQFILSSKKLLLSDSGFYLCAWSREGLGNTIYFGEGSWLTVV.

This chain joins TRBV4-3 and TRBJ1-4, with D unresolved. Germline CDR1 and CDR2: LGHNA and YSLEER. Trimming pared 0 bases from V and 7 bases from J, leaving 12 bases between. The CDR3 is 15 amino acids. CDR3 loop: CASSQDFGDREKLFF. CDR3 nucleotide sequence: TGCGCCAGCAGCCAAGATTTTGGCGACCGTGAAAAACTGTTTTTT.

The rearrangement links TRBV5-6 to TRBJ2-1; no definite D call. The V gene's germline CDR1 is SGHDT and CDR2 YYEEEE. CDR3 length: 14 amino acids. V was shortened by 0 bases and J by 2 bases, with 6 bases between the two germline ends. In DNA, the CDR3 is TGTGCCAGCAGCTTGGAGGGAACCTACAATGAGCAGTTCTTC. Its translation: CASSLEGTYNEQFF.

J is TRBJ1-1 and V is TRBV27, with unresolved D. V was trimmed by 5 bases and J by 7 bases, leaving 17 bases between them. The CDR3 runs 14 residues. Germline V lookup: CDR1 MNHEY, CDR2 SMNVEV (reference sequence). CDR3: CASSRNTPYDEAFF. The CDR3 region has the DNA TGTGCCAGCAGTCGAAACACCCCATACGATGAAGCTTTCTTT.

The rearrangement links TRBV4-3 to TRBJ2-1; 10 positions match TRBD2. The germline V gene has CDR1 LGHNA and CDR2 YSLEER. V was clipped by 2 bases and J by 7 bases; unmatched bases: 11. The CDR3 contains 17 residues. The CDR3 nucleotides are TGCGCCAGCAGCCAACGGGTAACTAGCGGGGTATTGAATGAGCAGTTCTTC. Its protein product is CASSQRVTSGVLNEQFF.

This clone was counted once. This rearrangement joins TRBV10-3 to TRBJ2-1; D may be TRBD1 or TRBD2 (5 bases each). V was clipped by 0 bases and J by 3 bases, with 9 bases between them. The length of the CDR3 is 15 residues. Germline CDR1 and CDR2: ENHRY and SYGVKD. In DNA, the CDR3 is TGTGCCATCAGTGAGTCAGAGGGGTACTACAATGAGCAGTTCTTC. It specifies CAISESEGYYNEQFF.